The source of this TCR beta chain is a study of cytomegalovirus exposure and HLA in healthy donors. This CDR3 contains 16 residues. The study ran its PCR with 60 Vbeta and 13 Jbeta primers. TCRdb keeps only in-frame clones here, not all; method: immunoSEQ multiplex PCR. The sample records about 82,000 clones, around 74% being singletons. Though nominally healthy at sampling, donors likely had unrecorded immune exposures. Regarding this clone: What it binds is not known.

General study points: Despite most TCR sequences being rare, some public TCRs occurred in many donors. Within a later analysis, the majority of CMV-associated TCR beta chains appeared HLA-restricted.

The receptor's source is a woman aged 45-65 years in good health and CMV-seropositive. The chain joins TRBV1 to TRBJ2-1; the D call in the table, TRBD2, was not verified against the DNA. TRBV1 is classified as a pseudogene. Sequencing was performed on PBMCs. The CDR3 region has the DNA TGCACCAGCAGCCAAGATAGGCTAGCGGGAGAGGTGGAGCAGTTCTTC. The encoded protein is CTSSQDRLAGEVEQFF.